This T cell receptor beta chain was recorded in a study of T cell responses to AZD1222 COVID-19 vaccine. Notes on the study in general: It should be noted that donors were predominantly white British and more often female, and clonal diversity was possibly underestimated. Spike-specific TCR breadth and depth rose after two AZD1222 doses. Sampling captured repertoires only after the peak T cell response. At study baseline, merely a handful of AZD1222 recipients were seropositive.

Sequencing used immunoSEQ multiplex PCR; TCRdb keeps in-frame clones, though not all of them. The table has approximately 190,000 clones, approximately 92% seen once. CDR3 length: 14 residues. Trimming stripped 8 bases from V and 5 bases from J, with 18 bases between. Germline-derived CDR1 and CDR2 are LNHDA and SQIVND (reference sequence). Remarks on this clone: What it recognizes is unknown.

V is TRBV19 and J is TRBJ1-1; possible D gene TRBD1, 6 bases. Here the sequenced sample was peripheral blood, taken 28 days after the second dose of the MenACWY control vaccine. This clonotype was sampled from an adult who received the MenACWY meningococcal vaccine as a control. The chain's CDR3 is CASSLRGEGTEAFF. CDR3 in DNA: TGTGCCAGTTCCCTCAGGGGAGAGGGAACTGAAGCTTTCTTT.